Below, 28 T cell receptor beta chains from the same sample are listed, as sequenced in a study of patients and donors after allogeneic stem cell transplantation. From the RT-PCR reads, TCRdb called clonotypes with MiXCR, one entry per CDR3 protein. The data contain some 960,000 distinct CDR3 sequences, roughly 17% of them singletons. The sequenced material came from blood, either unsorted or a sorted T cell fraction (not recorded which). These receptors all stem from a human donor who was either an allogeneic HSCT recipient or a stem cell or donor lymphocyte infusion donor (not recorded which). It is not recorded whose cells these are; they may come from a transplant donor.

The CDR3 nucleotides read TGTGCCAGCAGCTTAGATACTAGCGGGCAACTCCAAGAGACCCAGTACTTC. This sequence encodes CASSLDTSGQLQETQYF. The chain couples TRBV11-2 to TRBJ2-5; 9 bases match TRBD2. V shed 0 bases and J 1 base; nucleotides not matched to a gene: 6. The length of the CDR3 is 17 residues. Germline V gene data show CDR1 as SGHAT and CDR2 as FQNNGV.

The DNA of the CDR3 is TGTGCCAGCAGTCAGGCCCGTGGCTACACCTTC. It codes for CASSQARGYTF. The V and J genes are TRBV12-3 or TRBV12-4 and TRBJ1-2; D is uncertain. Trimming stripped 5 bases from V and 7 bases from J, with 8 bases between. The length of the CDR3 is 11 residues.

This clonotype was observed once. V and J are TRBV2 and TRBJ2-5; D is unresolved. The CDR3 loop spans 12 amino acids. Germline CDR1 SNHLY, CDR2 FYNNEI. V dropped 6 bases and J dropped 3 bases, with 8 bases sitting between them. The CDR3 nucleotides are TGTGCCAGCAGCCAGGAGAAAGAGACCCAGTACTTC. This encodes CASSQEKETQYF.

J is TRBJ2-3 and V is TRBV7-2, with D possibly TRBD1 on 6 matching bases. The germline V gene has CDR1 SGHTA and CDR2 FQGNSA. The V gene lost 1 base and the J gene lost 0 bases, with 11 bases spanning the gap. This CDR3 contains 16 residues. The CDR3 DNA follows: TGTGCCAGCAGCTTAGATGGGGGCAGTAGCACAGATACGCAGTATTTT. This codes for CASSLDGGSSTDTQYF.

This sequence joins TRBV9 and TRBJ2-1; the D gene could be TRBD1 or TRBD2 (7 bases each). The CDR3 contains 15 residues. Germline V CDR1 and CDR2: SGDLS, YYNGEE. Trimming cost V 4 bases and J 8 bases, with 19 bases left between them. CDR3 region: CASSPSGQREYEQFF. DNA of the CDR3: TGTGCCAGCAGCCCCTCGGGACAGCGGGAATATGAGCAGTTCTTC.

This clonotype was found many times. The rearrangement joins TRBV4-3 to TRBJ2-7, with D perhaps being TRBD1 or TRBD2 (5 bases each). V lost 0 bases to trimming and J lost 0 bases, with 12 bases between them. Germline V CDR1 and CDR2: LGHNA, YSLEER. The CDR3 runs to 16 residues. The CDR3 nucleotides are TGCGCCAGCAGCCAAGATTGGGGGTCGAGCTCCTACGAGCAGTACTTC. Translation: CASSQDWGSSSYEQYF.

This clonotype has at least ten counts. This chain links TRBV6-5 with TRBJ2-1, with 7 bases lining up with TRBD1. Germline CDR1 reads MNHEY; CDR2 reads SVGAGI. The CDR3 runs to 18 residues. V dropped 4 bases and J dropped 2; count of bases not matched to a gene: 14. Here the CDR3 reads CASSWWTGNGVAYNEQFF. The CDR3 region has the DNA TGTGCCAGCAGTTGGTGGACAGGAAACGGGGTCGCCTACAATGAGCAGTTCTTC.

This clonotype showed up just a few times. The chain joins TRBV7-9 to TRBJ1-1, with D possibly being TRBD1 (6 bases). CDR1 is SEHNR and CDR2 is FQNEAQ in the germline V gene (reference sequence). The CDR3 extends over 15 amino acids. V was pared by 7 bases and J by 2 bases, with 17 bases between. The CDR3 loop reads CASTPTGTTNTEAFF. CDR3 sequence (DNA): TGTGCCAGCACCCCGACCGGGACAACCAACACTGAAGCTTTCTTT.

This clonotype was recorded a few times. The V gene is TRBV12-3 or TRBV12-4, the J gene TRBJ2-1; D remains ambiguous. The CDR3 has 13 residues. V was pared by 0 bases and J by 9 bases, with 9 bases between. CDR3 sequence: CASSLADESEQFF. The CDR3 DNA sequence: TGTGCCAGCAGTTTAGCTGATGAGAGTGAGCAGTTCTTC.

About this clonotype: This CDR3 fails to terminate in the conserved phenylalanine or tryptophan, so it likely reflects a read error. V and J are TRBV9 and TRBJ2-1; 9 nucleotides align to TRBD2. Per germline, CDR1 SGDLS and CDR2 YYNGEE. The CDR3 is made up of 15 amino acids. The V gene end was trimmed by 1 base and the J gene end by 7 bases; junction bases not matched to a gene: 6. CDR3 loop: CASSVLELAGNEQFL. The CDR3 DNA is TGTGCCAGCAGCGTACTTGAGCTAGCGGGGAATGAGCAGTTCCTC.

This clonotype came up many times. The chain uses TRBV7-9 and TRBJ1-6; D gene uncertain. With 0 bases removed from V and 8 bases from J, the gap between germline ends came to 5 bases. The CDR3 is 13 amino acids. Germline lookup yields CDR1 SEHNR and CDR2 FQNEAQ (reference sequence). The CDR3 DNA reads as TGTGCCAGCAGCTTAGCGGCGGATTCACCCCTCCACTTT. Residues: CASSLAADSPLHF.

In its sample, this clonotype was seen a few times. The gene calls are TRBV20-1 and TRBJ1-1; D uncertain. CDR1 and CDR2 (germline): DFQATT, SNEGSKA (reference sequence). Trimming took 4 bases from V and 1 from J, leaving 10 bases between them. CDR3 length equals 13 residues. The CDR3 DNA reads as TGCAGTGCTACCACCCTTCGGAACACTGAAGCTTTCTTT. This codes for CSATTLRNTEAFF.

This clonotype was seen many times. This rearrangement joins TRBV12-3 or TRBV12-4 to TRBJ1-2, with unresolved D. The V gene lost 3 bases and the J gene lost 7 bases, with 6 bases spanning the gap. This CDR3 is 11 amino acids long. Here the CDR3 reads CASSFIRGYTF. The CDR3 bases are TGTGCCAGCAGTTTTATTCGTGGCTACACCTTC.

This clonotype was seen repeatedly, ten times or more. In DNA form, the CDR3 reads TGTGCCAGCAGACCGAGCGGGGGAGGAGAGACCCAGTACTTC. Translating it yields CASRPSGGGETQYF. This chain uses TRBV12-3 or TRBV12-4 with TRBJ2-5; 8 bases are a match to TRBD2. The trim removed 6 bases at V and 4 bases at J, leaving 7 bases unmatched. The CDR3 loop spans 14 amino acids.

The table lists this clonotype with a few counts. V gene TRBV20-1 combines with J gene TRBJ2-5; the match to TRBD2 covers 8 bases. The CDR3 totals 15 residues. Germline-derived CDR1 and CDR2 are DFQATT and SNEGSKA (reference sequence). The DNA of the CDR3 is TGCAGGGCTTACCCACAGCGGGGGATTCAAGAGACCCAGTACTTC. Protein product: CRAYPQRGIQETQYF.

This chain links TRBV27 with TRBJ2-7, with D perhaps TRBD1 or TRBD2 (5 bases each). The V end was cut by 5 bases, the J end by 3 bases, with 23 bases between. Germline V gene data show CDR1 as MNHEY and CDR2 as SMNVEV (reference sequence). The CDR3 loop spans 17 amino acids. CDR3 DNA: TGTGCCAGCAGTCCAAGCACTAGACAGTACCGCAGCTACGAGCAGTACTTC. This codes for CASSPSTRQYRSYEQYF.

J is TRBJ1-2 and V is TRBV18, with D unclear. Per the germline V gene, CDR1 is KGHSH and CDR2 is LQKENI. With 6 bases removed from V and 6 bases from J, the gap between germline ends came to 11 bases. The CDR3 covers 12 residues. The CDR3 reads CASSEGPDGYTF. The CDR3 DNA is TGTGCCAGCTCCGAGGGCCCAGATGGCTACACCTTC.

This clonotype was seen a few times. The rearrangement uses TRBV5-1 and TRBJ2-3; TRBD2 matches 10 bases. This CDR3 is 18 amino acids long. Looked up from germline, CDR1 is SGHRS and CDR2 is YFSETQ. Trimming cost V 4 bases and J 4 bases; bases outside gene matches: 15. The CDR3 protein is CASSPKLLAGVGADTQYF. In nucleotides, the CDR3 is TGCGCCAGCAGCCCGAAACTTCTAGCGGGAGTAGGGGCAGATACGCAGTATTTT. Full variable domain (missing parts from reference TRBV5-1 and TRBJ2-3): KAGVTQTPRYLIKTRGQQVTLSCSPISGHRSVSWYQQTPGQGLQFLFEYFSETQRNKGNFPGRFSGRQFSNSRSEMNVSTLELGDSALYLCASSPKLLAGVGADTQYFGPGTRLTVL.

The V gene is TRBV5-1, the J gene TRBJ1-3; D not resolved. This CDR3 has 15 residues. With 1 base removed from V and 2 bases from J, the gap between germline ends came to 10 bases. Germline CDR1 SGHRS, CDR2 YFSETQ. The CDR3 protein is CASSLSHRPGNTIYF. In DNA form, the CDR3 reads TGCGCCAGCAGCTTGAGTCATCGCCCTGGAAACACCATATATTTT.

The chain joins TRBV11-2 to TRBJ2-7, with D perhaps matching TRBD2 (5 bases). V was pared by 7 bases and J by 0 bases, with 16 bases between. The CDR3 totals 15 residues. The germline gives CDR1 SGHAT, CDR2 FQNNGV. The DNA of the CDR3 is TGTGCCAGCAAGCTTACCGGGATCCTCTCCTACGAGCAGTACTTC. This encodes CASKLTGILSYEQYF.

This clonotype came up a few times. The chain is built from TRBV5-1 and TRBJ1-2; D not certain. This CDR3 has 14 residues. Germline-derived CDR1 and CDR2 are SGHRS and YFSETQ. Trimming cost V 6 bases and J 6 bases, with 18 bases left between them. This CDR3 is CASKPQSLRDGYTF. The CDR3, as DNA: TGCGCCAGCAAGCCCCAGAGTCTTAGGGATGGCTACACCTTC. Together with reference TRBV5-1 and TRBJ1-2, the CDR3 gives the full variable domain: KAGVTQTPRYLIKTRGQQVTLSCSPISGHRSVSWYQQTPGQGLQFLFEYFSETQRNKGNFPGRFSGRQFSNSRSEMNVSTLELGDSALYLCASKPQSLRDGYTFGSGTRLTVV.

This clonotype was seen many times. The V gene is TRBV10-3, the J gene TRBJ2-7, with unresolved D. The germline CDR1 and CDR2 sequences are ENHRY and SYGVKD. This CDR3 comprises 16 residues. V was clipped by 0 bases and J by 2 bases, with 14 bases between them. DNA of the CDR3: TGTGCCATCAGTGAGTCGAGAATATTACCTCCCTACGAGCAGTACTTC. It yields the protein CAISESRILPPYEQYF.

The chain is built from TRBV12-3 or TRBV12-4 and TRBJ2-2; D not resolved. V was cut by 6 bases and J by 3 bases, with 11 bases left in between. CDR3 length: 14 amino acids. CDR3 in amino acids: CASRIGPYTGELFF. The CDR3 coding sequence is TGTGCCAGCAGGATCGGCCCCTACACCGGGGAGCTGTTTTTT.

The table lists this clonotype with a few counts. The genes are TRBV6-1 and TRBJ2-5, with D possibly matching TRBD2 (6 bases). Germline values: CDR1 MNHNS, CDR2 SASEGT. Trimming left V 7 bases short and J 4 bases short, with 19 bases between. This CDR3 spans 15 amino acids. CDR3 coding DNA: TGTGCCAGCACTCCGACTAGTTTAAGAGGAGAGACCCAGTACTTC. Protein sequence: CASTPTSLRGETQYF.

The chain combines TRBV20-1 with TRBJ1-3; 7 bases fit TRBD1. The CDR3 extends over 19 amino acids. With 3 bases clipped from V and 0 bases from J, the junction kept 17 bases outside the gene matches. Germline V gene sequence: CDR1 DFQATT, CDR2 SNEGSKA (reference sequence). CDR3: CSARKMSLQGRSSGNTIYF. The CDR3 DNA reads as TGCAGTGCTAGGAAGATGAGTCTACAGGGGCGCTCCTCTGGAAACACCATATATTTT.

This clonotype turned up a few times. CDR3 nucleotide sequence: TGTGCCATCAAACAGACAGGGCTCGCTGAAGCTTTCTTT. Translating it yields CAIKQTGLAEAFF. The chain uses TRBV10-3 and TRBJ1-1, with TRBD1 identical over 7 bases. Trimming removed 7 bases from V and 6 bases from J; junction bases left unmatched: 8. The CDR3 loop spans 13 amino acids. In germline, CDR1 is ENHRY, CDR2 SYGVKD.

The table lists this clonotype with a few counts. The junction differs from germline at one of its ends, possibly a read error. This rearrangement joins TRBV11-3 to TRBJ2-1; D is unresolved. The length of the CDR3 is 11 residues. Germline CDR1 is SGHNT and CDR2 is YENEEA. CDR3: CASSIGPLPLF. The CDR3 DNA reads as TGTGCCAGCAGCATCGGGCCCCTCCCGCTCTTC.

The chain joins TRBV6-1 to TRBJ2-7; TRBD2 aligns across 11 bases. Trimming took 2 bases from V and 2 from J; bases not matched to a gene: 2. This CDR3 region has 15 residues. CDR1 and CDR2 (germline): MNHNS, SASEGT. The CDR3 region has the DNA TGTGCCAGCAGTGAACTAGCGGGGGGTGCCTACGAGCAGTACTTC. It is translated as CASSELAGGAYEQYF.